This T cell receptor beta chain was recorded in a study of response to subunit inactivated influenza vaccine. Broader study findings: With each seasonal influenza vaccination, the authors suggested, few new T cells are recruited.

The V gene's germline CDR1 is MGHRA and CDR2 YSYEKL. The CDR3 totals 14 residues. The V segment lost 5 bases and the J segment 3 bases; nucleotides outside the gene matches: 2. This clonotype was detected only a few times. As yet, its antigen is unknown. MiXCR was run by TCRdb on the RT-PCR reads, yielding one entry per CDR3 protein. The sample lists more than 400,000 distinct CDR3 sequences, around 7.7% occurring once. The receptor comes from a man between 45 and 75 years old who received an inactivated influenza vaccine. The source was PBMCs from blood, collected around 25 months after vaccination. The V gene is TRBV4-1, the J gene TRBJ2-5, with 11 nucleotides matching TRBD2. This CDR3 reads CASSAGLAEETQYF. CDR3 DNA: TGCGCCAGCAGCGCGGGACTAGCGGAAGAGACCCAGTACTTC.